The 3 T cell receptor beta chains reported below all come from one sample, sequenced in a study of identical twins. TCRdb redid the calling of the 5' RACE reads with MiXCR, one entry per CDR3 protein. The repertoire includes about 900,000 distinct CDR3 sequences, about 12% of them detected once, and around 1.6% sits in the top ten. This sample was shared with a second study, whose subject was yellow fever vaccine responses in identical twins.

The specimen was PBMCs. The receptors were gathered from a woman between 18 and 29 years old in good health.

This chain uses TRBV20-1 with TRBJ1-4; D is undetermined. V dropped 3 bases and J dropped 2 bases, with 7 bases sitting between them. The CDR3 runs 13 residues. Germline assignment: CDR1 DFQATT and CDR2 SNEGSKA (reference sequence). The CDR3 DNA is TGCAGTGCTAGGTCCCATACTAATGAAAAACTGTTTTTT. Its protein is CSARSHTNEKLFF.

The chain has TRBV4-1 and TRBJ2-2; D is perhaps TRBD1 (5 bases). The CDR3 consists of 16 residues. V was pared by 0 bases and J by 2 bases, with 10 bases between. CDR1 and CDR2 (germline): MGHRA, YSYEKL. The CDR3 region is CASSQETAPNTGELFF. The CDR3 nucleotides read TGCGCCAGCAGCCAAGAGACAGCCCCCAACACCGGGGAGCTGTTTTTT.

The chain has TRBV3-1 and TRBJ2-3; perhaps TRBD2 as D (5 bases). The CDR3 loop spans 15 amino acids. Germline V gene data show CDR1 as LGHDT and CDR2 as YNNKEL (reference sequence). Trimming took 4 bases from V and 1 from J, leaving 12 bases between them. For the CDR3, the DNA is TGTGCCAGCAGCCTTCGGGGAGTCCGCACAGATACGCAGTATTTT. Protein sequence: CASSLRGVRTDTQYF.